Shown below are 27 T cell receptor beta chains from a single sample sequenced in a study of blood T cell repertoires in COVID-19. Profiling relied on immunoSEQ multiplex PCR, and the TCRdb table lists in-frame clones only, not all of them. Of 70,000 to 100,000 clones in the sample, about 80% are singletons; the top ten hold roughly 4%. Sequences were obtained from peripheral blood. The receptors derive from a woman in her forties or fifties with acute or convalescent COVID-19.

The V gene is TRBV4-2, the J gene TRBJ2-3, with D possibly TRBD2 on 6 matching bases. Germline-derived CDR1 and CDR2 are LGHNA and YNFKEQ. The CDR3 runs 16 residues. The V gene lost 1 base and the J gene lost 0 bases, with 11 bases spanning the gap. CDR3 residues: CASSQVRAGSTDTQYF. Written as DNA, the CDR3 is TGTGCCAGCAGCCAAGTCCGCGCGGGGAGCACAGATACGCAGTATTTT.

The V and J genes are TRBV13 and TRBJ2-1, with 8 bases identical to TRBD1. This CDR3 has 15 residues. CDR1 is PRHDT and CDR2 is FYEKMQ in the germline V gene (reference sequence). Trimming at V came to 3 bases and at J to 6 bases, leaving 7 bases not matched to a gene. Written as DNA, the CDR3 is TGTGCCAGCAGCTTTTACCGGACAGGGACCAATGAGCAGTTCTTC. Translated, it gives CASSFYRTGTNEQFF. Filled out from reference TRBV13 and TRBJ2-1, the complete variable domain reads AAGVIQSPRHLIKEKRETATLKCYPIPRHDTVYWYQQGPGQDPQFLISFYEKMQSDKGSIPDRFSAQQFSDYHSELNMSSLELGDSALYFCASSFYRTGTNEQFFGPGTRLTVL.

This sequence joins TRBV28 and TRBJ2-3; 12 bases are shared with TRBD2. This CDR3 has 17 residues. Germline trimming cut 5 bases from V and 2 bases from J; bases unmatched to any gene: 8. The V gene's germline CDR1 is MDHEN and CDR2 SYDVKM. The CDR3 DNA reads TGTGCCAGCAGTCCTGTGACTAGCGGGGGTTACACAGATACGCAGTATTTT. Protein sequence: CASSPVTSGGYTDTQYF.

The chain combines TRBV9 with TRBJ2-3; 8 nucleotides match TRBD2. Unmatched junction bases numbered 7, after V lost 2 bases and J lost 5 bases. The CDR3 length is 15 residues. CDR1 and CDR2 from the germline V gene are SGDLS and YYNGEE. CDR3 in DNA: TGTGCCAGCAGCGTTAGCGGGGCTTCTGGAGATACGCAGTATTTT. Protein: CASSVSGASGDTQYF.

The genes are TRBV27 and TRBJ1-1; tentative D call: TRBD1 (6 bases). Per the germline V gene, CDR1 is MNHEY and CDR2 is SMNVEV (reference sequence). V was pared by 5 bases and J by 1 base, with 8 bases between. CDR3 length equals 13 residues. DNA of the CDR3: TGTGCCAGCAGTCAGGGGAAGAACACTGAAGCTTTCTTT. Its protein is CASSQGKNTEAFF.

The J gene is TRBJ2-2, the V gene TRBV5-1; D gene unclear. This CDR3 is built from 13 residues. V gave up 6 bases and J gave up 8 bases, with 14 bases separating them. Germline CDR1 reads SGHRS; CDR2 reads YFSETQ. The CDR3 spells CASMEISGGELFF. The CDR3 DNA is TGCGCCAGCATGGAAATCTCCGGGGGGGAGCTGTTTTTT. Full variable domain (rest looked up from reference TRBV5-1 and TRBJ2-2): KAGVTQTPRYLIKTRGQQVTLSCSPISGHRSVSWYQQTPGQGLQFLFEYFSETQRNKGNFPGRFSGRQFSNSRSEMNVSTLELGDSALYLCASMEISGGELFFGEGSRLTVL.

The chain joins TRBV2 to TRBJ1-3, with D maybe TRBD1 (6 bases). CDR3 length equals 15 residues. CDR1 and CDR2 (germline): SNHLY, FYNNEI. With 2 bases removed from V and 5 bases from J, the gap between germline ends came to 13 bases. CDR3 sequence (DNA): TGTGCCAGCAGTGAAATGCCGGGGGGGCGAAACACCATATATTTT. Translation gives CASSEMPGGRNTIYF.

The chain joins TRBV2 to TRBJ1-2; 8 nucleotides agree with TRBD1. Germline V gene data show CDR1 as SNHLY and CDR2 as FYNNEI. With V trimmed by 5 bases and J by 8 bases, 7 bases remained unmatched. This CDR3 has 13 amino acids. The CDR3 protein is CASSSGTGNGYTF. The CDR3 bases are TGTGCCAGCAGTTCCGGGACAGGCAACGGCTACACCTTC.

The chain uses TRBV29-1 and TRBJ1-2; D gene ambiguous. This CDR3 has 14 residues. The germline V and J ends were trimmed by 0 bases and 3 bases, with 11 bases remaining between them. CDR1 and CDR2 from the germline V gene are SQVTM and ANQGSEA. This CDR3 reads CSVEDPGSDYGYTF. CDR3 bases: TGCAGCGTTGAAGACCCGGGTTCCGACTATGGCTACACCTTC.

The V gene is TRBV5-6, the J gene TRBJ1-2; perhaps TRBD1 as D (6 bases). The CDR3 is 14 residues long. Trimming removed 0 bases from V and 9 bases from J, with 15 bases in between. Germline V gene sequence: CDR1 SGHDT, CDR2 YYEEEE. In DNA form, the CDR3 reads TGTGCCAGCAGCTTGGTGGGTACAGGGCAGCGCTACACCTTC. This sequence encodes CASSLVGTGQRYTF.

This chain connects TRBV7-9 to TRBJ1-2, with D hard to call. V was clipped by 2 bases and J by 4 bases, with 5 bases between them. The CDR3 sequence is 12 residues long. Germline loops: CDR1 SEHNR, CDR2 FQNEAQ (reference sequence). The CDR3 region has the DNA TGTGCCAGCAGCTTAAGCGGCTATGGCTACACCTTC. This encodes CASSLSGYGYTF.

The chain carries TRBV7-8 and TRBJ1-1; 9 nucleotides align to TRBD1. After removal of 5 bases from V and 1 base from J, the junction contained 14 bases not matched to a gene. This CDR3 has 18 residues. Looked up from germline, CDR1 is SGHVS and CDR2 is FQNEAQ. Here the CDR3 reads CASSPKTGTGMGNTEAFF. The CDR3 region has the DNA TGTGCCAGCAGCCCGAAAACGGGGACAGGGATGGGGAACACTGAAGCTTTCTTT. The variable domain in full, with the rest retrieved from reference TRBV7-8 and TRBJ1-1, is GAGVSQSPRYKVAKRGQDVALRCDPISGHVSLFWYQQALGQGPEFLTYFQNEAQLDKSGLPSDRFFAERPEGSVSTLKIQRTQQEDSAVYLCASSPKTGTGMGNTEAFFGQGTRLTVV.

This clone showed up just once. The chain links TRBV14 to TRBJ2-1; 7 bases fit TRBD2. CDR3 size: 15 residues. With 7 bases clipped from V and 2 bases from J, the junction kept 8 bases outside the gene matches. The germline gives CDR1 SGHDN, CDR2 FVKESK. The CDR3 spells CASTAGRAPYNEQFF. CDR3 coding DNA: TGTGCCAGCACCGCGGGGAGGGCTCCCTACAATGAGCAGTTCTTC.

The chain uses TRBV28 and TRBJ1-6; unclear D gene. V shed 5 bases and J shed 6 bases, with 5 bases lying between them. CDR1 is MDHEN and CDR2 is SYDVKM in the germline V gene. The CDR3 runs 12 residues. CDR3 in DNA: TGTGCCAGCAGTAGAGGTAATTCACCCCTCCACTTT. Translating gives CASSRGNSPLHF.

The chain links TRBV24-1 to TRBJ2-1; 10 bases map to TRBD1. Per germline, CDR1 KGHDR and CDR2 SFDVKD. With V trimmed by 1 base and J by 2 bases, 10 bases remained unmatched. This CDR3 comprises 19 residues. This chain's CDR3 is CATSDFPGQGMGAYNEQFF. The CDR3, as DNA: TGTGCCACCAGTGATTTTCCGGGACAGGGGATGGGTGCCTACAATGAGCAGTTCTTC.

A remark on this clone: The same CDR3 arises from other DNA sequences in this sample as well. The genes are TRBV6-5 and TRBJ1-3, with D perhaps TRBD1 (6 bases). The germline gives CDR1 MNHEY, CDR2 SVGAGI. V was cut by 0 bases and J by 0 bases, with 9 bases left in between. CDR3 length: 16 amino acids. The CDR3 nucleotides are TGTGCCAGCAGTTACTCGAAGACAGGCTCTGGAAACACCATATATTTT. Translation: CASSYSKTGSGNTIYF.

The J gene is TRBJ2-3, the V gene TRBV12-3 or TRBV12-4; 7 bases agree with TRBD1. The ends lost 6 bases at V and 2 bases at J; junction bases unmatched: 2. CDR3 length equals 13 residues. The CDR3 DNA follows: TGTGCCAGCAGGGGACAGCACACAGATACGCAGTATTTT. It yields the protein CASRGQHTDTQYF.

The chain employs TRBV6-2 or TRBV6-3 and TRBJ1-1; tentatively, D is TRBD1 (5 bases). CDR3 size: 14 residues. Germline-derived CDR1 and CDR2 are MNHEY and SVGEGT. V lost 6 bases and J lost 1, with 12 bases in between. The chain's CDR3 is CASSRTGENTEAFF. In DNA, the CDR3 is TGTGCCAGCAGCAGGACGGGGGAGAACACTGAAGCTTTCTTT.

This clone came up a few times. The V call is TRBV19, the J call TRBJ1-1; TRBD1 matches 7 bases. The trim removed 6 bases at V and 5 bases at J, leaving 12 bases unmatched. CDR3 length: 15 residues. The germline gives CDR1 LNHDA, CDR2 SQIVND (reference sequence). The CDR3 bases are TGTGCCAGTAGCCGAGACAGGGCTGGGGAAACTGAAGCTTTCTTT. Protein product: CASSRDRAGETEAFF. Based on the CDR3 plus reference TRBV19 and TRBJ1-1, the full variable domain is DGGITQSPKYLFRKEGQNVTLSCEQNLNHDAMYWYRQDPGQGLRLIYYSQIVNDFQKGDIAEGYSVSREKKESFPLTVTSAQKNPTAFYLCASSRDRAGETEAFFGQGTRLTVV.

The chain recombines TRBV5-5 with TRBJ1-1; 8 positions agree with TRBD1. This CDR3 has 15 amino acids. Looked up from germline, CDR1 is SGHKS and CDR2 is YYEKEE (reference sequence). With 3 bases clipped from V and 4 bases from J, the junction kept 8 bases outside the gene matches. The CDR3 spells CASSWGTGVSTEAFF. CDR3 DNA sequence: TGTGCCAGCAGCTGGGGGACAGGTGTTTCCACTGAAGCTTTCTTT. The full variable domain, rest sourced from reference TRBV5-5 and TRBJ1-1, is DAGVTQSPTHLIKTRGQQVTLRCSPISGHKSVSWYQQVLGQGPQFIFQYYEKEERGRGNFPDRFSARQFPNYSSELNVNALLLGDSALYLCASSWGTGVSTEAFFGQGTRLTVV.

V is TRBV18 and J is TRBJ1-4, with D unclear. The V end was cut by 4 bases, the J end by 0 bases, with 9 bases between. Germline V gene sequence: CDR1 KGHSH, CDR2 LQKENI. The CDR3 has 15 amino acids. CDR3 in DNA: TGTGCCAGCTCACAAACAGCCTCAACTAATGAAAAACTGTTTTTT. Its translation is CASSQTASTNEKLFF.

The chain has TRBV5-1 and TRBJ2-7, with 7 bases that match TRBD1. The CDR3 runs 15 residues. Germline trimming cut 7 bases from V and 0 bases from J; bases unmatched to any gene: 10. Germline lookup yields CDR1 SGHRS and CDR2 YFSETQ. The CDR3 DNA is TGCGCCAGCGCTCCAGGACAGGTAAACTCCTACGAGCAGTACTTC. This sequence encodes CASAPGQVNSYEQYF.

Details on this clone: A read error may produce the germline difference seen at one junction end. The CDR3 is CASSLGQDRESTF. DNA for the CDR3: TGTGCCAGCAGCTTAGGCCAAGACAGGGAAAGCACCTTC. The V gene is TRBV7-9, the J gene TRBJ2-7; 7 nucleotides agree with TRBD1. This CDR3 spans 13 amino acids. CDR1 is SEHNR, CDR2 FQNEAQ, per germline (reference sequence).

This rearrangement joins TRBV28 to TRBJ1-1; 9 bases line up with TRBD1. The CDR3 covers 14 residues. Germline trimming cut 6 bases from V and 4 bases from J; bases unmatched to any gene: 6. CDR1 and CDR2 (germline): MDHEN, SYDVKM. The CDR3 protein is CASRSTGGGTEAFF. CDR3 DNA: TGTGCCAGCAGATCGACAGGGGGGGGCACTGAAGCTTTCTTT.

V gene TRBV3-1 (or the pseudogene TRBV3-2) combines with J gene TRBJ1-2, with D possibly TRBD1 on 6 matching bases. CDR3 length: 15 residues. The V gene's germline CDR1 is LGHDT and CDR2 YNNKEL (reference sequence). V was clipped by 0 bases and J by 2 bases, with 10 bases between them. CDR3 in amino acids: CASSQDKRGNYGYTF. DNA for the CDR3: TGTGCCAGCAGCCAAGATAAAAGGGGGAACTATGGCTACACCTTC.

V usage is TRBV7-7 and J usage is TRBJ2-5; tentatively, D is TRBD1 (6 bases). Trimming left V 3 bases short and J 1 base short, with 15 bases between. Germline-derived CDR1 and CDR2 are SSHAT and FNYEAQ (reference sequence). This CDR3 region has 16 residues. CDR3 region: CASSFSQGDIQETQYF. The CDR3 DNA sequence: TGTGCCAGCAGCTTTAGCCAAGGGGACATCCAAGAGACCCAGTACTTC.

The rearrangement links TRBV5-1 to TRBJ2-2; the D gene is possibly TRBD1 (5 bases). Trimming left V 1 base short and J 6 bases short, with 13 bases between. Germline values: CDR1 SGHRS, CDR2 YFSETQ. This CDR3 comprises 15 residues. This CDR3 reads CASSLYDSQAGELFF. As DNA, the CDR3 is TGCGCCAGCAGCTTGTACGACAGTCAAGCCGGGGAGCTGTTTTTT.